A single sample is the source of the 21 T cell receptor beta chains below, sequenced in a study of blood T cell repertoires in COVID-19. Here immunoSEQ multiplex PCR was the method, and the copy in TCRdb shows in-frame clones only, minus some. The table shows fewer than 400,000 clones, with roughly 90% occurring only once. Sequenced sample: PBMCs or T cells enriched from blood (not recorded which). The receptors were sampled from a man aged 60 to 75 who had recovered from COVID-19.

CDR3 nucleotide sequence: TGCGCCAGCAGCCAAGGACAGGGCTGGGAGCAGTACTTC. It encodes CASSQGQGWEQYF. This sequence joins TRBV4-1 and TRBJ2-7; TRBD1 agrees at 7 bases. The CDR3 covers 13 residues. Trimming took 1 base from V and 7 from J; bases not matched to a gene: 4. From germline, CDR1 is MGHRA and CDR2 YSYEKL.

The gene calls are TRBV5-1 and TRBJ1-2; unclear D gene. This CDR3 spans 13 amino acids. Trimming left V 0 bases short and J 8 bases short, with 11 bases between. In germline, CDR1 is SGHRS, CDR2 YFSETQ. The CDR3 sequence is CASSLGGTPGYTF. The CDR3, as DNA: TGCGCCAGCAGCTTGGGAGGAACGCCCGGCTACACCTTC.

The chain couples TRBV28 to TRBJ1-2, with 12 bases aligning to TRBD1. Germline V gene lookup returns CDR1 MDHEN and CDR2 SYDVKM. CDR3 length equals 14 residues. The CDR3 protein is CASNPGQGAYGYTF. The DNA of the CDR3 is TGTGCAAGTAACCCGGGACAGGGGGCTTATGGCTACACCTTC.

CDR3 residues: CASSRGTSGARSWETQYF. CDR3 bases: TGCGCCAGCAGCCGGGGGACTAGCGGAGCCCGGTCGTGGGAGACCCAGTACTTC. The chain recombines TRBV5-1 with TRBJ2-5; 11 nucleotides align to TRBD2. There are 18 residues in the CDR3. The germline CDR1 and CDR2 sequences are SGHRS and YFSETQ. V shed 4 bases and J 5 bases; nucleotides not matched to a gene: 16.

This chain joins TRBV18 and TRBJ1-1; TRBD1 aligns across 9 bases. V dropped 4 bases and J dropped 5; count of bases not matched to a gene: 8. The germline V gene has CDR1 KGHSH and CDR2 LQKENI. There are 15 residues in the CDR3. The CDR3 DNA follows: TGTGCCAGCTCACGACGGGACAGGGCGGGAACTGAAGCTTTCTTT. This encodes CASSRRDRAGTEAFF.

As DNA, the CDR3 is TGTGCTAGTGCTCAGTCGGGGGTAGAGACCCAGTACTTC. It translates to CASAQSGVETQYF. This chain uses TRBV12-5 with TRBJ2-5; maybe TRBD2 (6 bases). Germline V gene sequence: CDR1 LGHNT, CDR2 FRNRAP. With 7 bases removed from V and 4 bases from J, the gap between germline ends came to 13 bases. The CDR3 covers 13 residues. Complete variable domain (other parts from reference TRBV12-5 and TRBJ2-5): DARVTQTPRHKVTEMGQEVTMRCQPILGHNTVFWYRQTMMQGLELLAYFRNRAPLDDSGMPKDRFSAEMPDATLATLKIQPSEPRDSAVYFCASAQSGVETQYFGPGTRLLVL.

The V and J genes are TRBV5-1 and TRBJ1-2; the D gene is possibly TRBD1 (5 bases). Germline V gene data show CDR1 as SGHRS and CDR2 as YFSETQ. V lost 0 bases, J lost 0 bases, and 27 bases lay in between. The CDR3 has 21 amino acids. In DNA, the CDR3 is TGCGCCAGCAGCTTGGCAATTAGAAGGGGCCTGGCCCTACCTTCTAACTATGGCTACACCTTC. Amino acid sequence: CASSLAIRRGLALPSNYGYTF.

The chain couples TRBV6-2 or TRBV6-3 to TRBJ2-1; 7 bases line up with TRBD1. With 4 bases clipped from V and 3 bases from J, the junction kept 0 bases outside the gene matches. The CDR3 is 13 amino acids. Per the germline V gene, CDR1 is MNHEY and CDR2 is SVGEGT. The CDR3 reads CASSWDSYNEQFF. The CDR3 DNA sequence: TGTGCCAGCAGTTGGGACAGCTACAATGAGCAGTTCTTC.

The rearrangement links TRBV10-3 to TRBJ2-1; 9 nucleotides line up with TRBD2. Losses at the gene ends were 6 bases for V and 9 bases for J; bases not matched to a gene: 6. The CDR3 extends over 13 amino acids. The germline V gene encodes CDR1 ENHRY and CDR2 SYGVKD. The CDR3 region has the DNA TGTGCCATCAGGACTAGCGGAATGAGTGAGCAGTTCTTC. This codes for CAIRTSGMSEQFF.

The chain is built from TRBV10-2 and TRBJ2-5; TRBD1 matches at 9 bases. J lost 5 bases, V lost 3 bases, and 10 bases had no gene match. Germline CDR1 reads WSHSY; CDR2 reads SAAADI. The CDR3 extends over 16 amino acids. The CDR3 DNA reads TGCGCCAGCAGTGACCACTCCGGGACAGGGAGGGAGACCCAGTACTTC. Its translation is CASSDHSGTGRETQYF.

V usage is TRBV27 and J usage is TRBJ1-2; D unresolved. The germline gives CDR1 MNHEY, CDR2 SMNVEV (reference sequence). Trimming removed 2 bases from V and 4 bases from J, with 11 bases in between. The CDR3 is 14 amino acids. The chain's CDR3 is CASSLMAGLYGYTF. The DNA of the CDR3 is TGTGCCAGCAGTTTAATGGCAGGACTCTATGGCTACACCTTC.

This rearrangement joins TRBV19 to TRBJ2-1; 8 positions agree with TRBD2. After removal of 3 bases from V and 4 bases from J, the junction contained 8 bases not matched to a gene. Germline CDR1 and CDR2: LNHDA and SQIVND (reference sequence). The CDR3 has 16 residues. The CDR3 region has the DNA TGTGCCAGTAGTATCTCGGGACTAGAAGATTACAATGAGCAGTTCTTC. This gives the protein CASSISGLEDYNEQFF.

V gene TRBV28 combines with J gene TRBJ2-5; tentatively, D is TRBD1 (6 bases). The CDR3 extends over 14 amino acids. CDR1 and CDR2 from the germline V gene are MDHEN and SYDVKM. V lost 5 bases and J lost 0, with 10 bases in between. The CDR3 is CASSQGGDQETQYF. Written as DNA, the CDR3 is TGTGCCAGCAGTCAAGGGGGAGACCAAGAGACCCAGTACTTC.

J is TRBJ1-3 and V is TRBV5-1; D remains ambiguous. This CDR3 has 13 amino acids. Germline CDR1 is SGHRS and CDR2 is YFSETQ. The germline V and J ends were trimmed by 4 bases and 3 bases, with 8 bases remaining between them. In DNA, the CDR3 is TGCGCCAGCAGCGCTACCTTTGGAAACACCATATATTTT. Protein product: CASSATFGNTIYF.

The chain uses TRBV5-1 and TRBJ2-5; perhaps TRBD1 as D (5 bases). The V and J ends lost 4 bases and 4 bases respectively, with 8 bases between them. Germline V gives CDR1 SGHRS, CDR2 YFSETQ. The CDR3 has 12 amino acids. CDR3 sequence: CASSATAETQYF. The DNA of the CDR3 is TGCGCCAGCAGCGCGACAGCAGAGACCCAGTACTTC.

V and J are TRBV7-3 and TRBJ2-1, with D tentatively TRBD1 (5 bases). The CDR3 has 16 amino acids. The germline CDR1 and CDR2 sequences are SGHTA and FQGTGA. V was trimmed by 1 base and J by 1 base, leaving 11 bases between them. CDR3: CASSLRGSTSYNEQFF. The CDR3 nucleotides are TGTGCCAGCAGCTTAAGGGGCAGCACTTCCTACAATGAGCAGTTCTTC. Full variable domain (outside the CDR3, taken from reference TRBV7-3 and TRBJ2-1): GAGVSQTPSNKVTEKGKYVELRCDPISGHTALYWYRQSLGQGPEFLIYFQGTGAADDSGLPNDRFFAVRPEGSVSTLKIQRTERGDSAVYLCASSLRGSTSYNEQFFGPGTRLTVL.

CDR3 bases: TGCGCCAGCAGCCCGGGACTAGCGGGAGAGCTAGCCAAAAACATTCAGTACTTC. It is translated as CASSPGLAGELAKNIQYF. The chain has TRBV4-1 and TRBJ2-4; 14 bases are a match to TRBD2. Germline-derived CDR1 and CDR2 are MGHRA and YSYEKL. The V gene end was trimmed by 4 bases and the J gene end by 0 bases; junction bases not matched to a gene: 5. This CDR3 is built from 18 residues.

The chain links TRBV2 to TRBJ1-2; D is possibly TRBD1 (6 bases). The germline V gene has CDR1 SNHLY and CDR2 FYNNEI. The CDR3 sequence is 15 residues long. Trimming pared 4 bases from V and 5 bases from J, leaving 17 bases between. CDR3 sequence reads: CASSAYREDGYGYTF. The CDR3 nucleotides read TGTGCCAGCAGTGCTTACAGGGAAGACGGGTATGGCTACACCTTC.

The V call is TRBV30, the J call TRBJ1-3, with D unresolved. Looked up from germline, CDR1 is GTSNPN and CDR2 is SVGIG (reference sequence). The CDR3 covers 11 residues. V shed 3 bases and J shed 9 bases, with 9 bases lying between them. The CDR3 loop reads CAWSGSLTIYF. The CDR3 nucleotides are TGTGCCTGGAGCGGGAGTCTCACCATATATTTT.

This clone was detected once. This sequence joins TRBV7-9 and TRBJ1-1, with a weak D call TRBD1 (6 bases). This CDR3 contains 14 residues. Between the trimmed V and J ends, which lost 7 bases and 4 bases, there was a span of 16 bases. Germline V lookup: CDR1 SEHNR, CDR2 FQNEAQ (reference sequence). CDR3 sequence (DNA): TGTGCCAGCATCTCGAGGGGGGGAGGCACTGAAGCTTTCTTT. It yields the protein CASISRGGGTEAFF.

The CDR3 loop reads CATSDLGTSGSAYNEQFF. CDR3 DNA sequence: TGTGCCACCAGTGACCTCGGGACTAGCGGGAGCGCTTACAATGAGCAGTTCTTC. The chain is built from TRBV24-1 and TRBJ2-1, with 14 positions matching TRBD2. V lost 4 bases to trimming and J lost 4 bases; unmatched junction nucleotides: 8. Germline V gene data show CDR1 as KGHDR and CDR2 as SFDVKD. The length of the CDR3 is 18 residues.